This entry lists 32 T cell receptor beta chains sequenced from one sample in a study of blood T cell repertoires in COVID-19. Repertoires were generated with immunoSEQ multiplex PCR, while TCRdb's copy carries only in-frame clones and drops some. The sample has some 120,000 clones; over 75% are singletons. The sequenced material came from peripheral blood. The receptor set was obtained from a human donor with active COVID-19. The donor label of this sample is uncertain.

This rearrangement joins TRBV15 to TRBJ2-2; perhaps TRBD2 as D (6 bases). The CDR3 length is 17 residues. V gave up 5 bases and J gave up 1 base, with 17 bases separating them. Germline assignment: CDR1 LNHNV and CDR2 YYDKDF (reference sequence). CDR3 region: CATSGGVGVRNTGELFF. CDR3 DNA: TGTGCCACCAGCGGCGGGGTGGGGGTACGGAACACCGGGGAGCTGTTTTTT.

The chain is built from TRBV12-5 and TRBJ1-5; tentatively, D is TRBD1 (5 bases). CDR1 and CDR2 from the germline V gene are LGHNT and FRNRAP. The V and J ends lost 7 bases and 6 bases respectively, with 13 bases between them. The CDR3 is 13 amino acids. Written as DNA, the CDR3 is TGTGCTAGTGCCCTCGGGGGAGGTCAGCCCCAGCATTTT. Its translation: CASALGGGQPQHF.

The chain is built from TRBV20-1 and TRBJ1-5; maybe TRBD1 (5 bases). Trimming removed 3 bases at V and 1 base at J, with 13 bases between. The germline CDR1 and CDR2 sequences are DFQATT and SNEGSKA (reference sequence). The CDR3 runs to 15 residues. CDR3 protein: CSASEGVNSNQPQHF. CDR3 nucleotides: TGCAGTGCTAGTGAAGGGGTGAACAGCAATCAGCCCCAGCATTTT.

The chain couples TRBV27 to TRBJ2-2; D is uncertain. The CDR3 contains 13 residues. Germline V gene lookup returns CDR1 MNHEY and CDR2 SMNVEV (reference sequence). V lost 5 bases and J lost 5, with 9 bases in between. CDR3 protein: CASSPFGTGELFF. CDR3 nucleotide sequence: TGTGCCAGCAGTCCCTTCGGGACCGGGGAGCTGTTTTTT.

This rearrangement joins TRBV4-3 to TRBJ1-5; no reliable D call. This CDR3 spans 15 amino acids. In germline, CDR1 is LGHNA, CDR2 YSLEER. Trimming removed 0 bases at V and 3 bases at J, with 9 bases between. CDR3 in DNA: TGCGCCAGCAGCCAAGAAGAGGGCCTCAATCAGCCCCAGCATTTT. Residues: CASSQEEGLNQPQHF.

The V gene is TRBV7-6, the J gene TRBJ2-7; 8 nucleotides line up with TRBD2. The CDR3 runs 18 residues. Unmatched junction bases numbered 15, after V lost 5 bases and J lost 0 bases. CDR1 is SGHVS, CDR2 FNYEAQ, per germline. DNA for the CDR3: TGTGCCAGCAGCATTGGGGATGTGGGCGGGGGGAACTCCTACGAGCAGTACTTC. Its protein product is CASSIGDVGGGNSYEQYF.

This clone was seen more than once but under ten times. The chain carries TRBV7-2 and TRBJ2-7; 10 nucleotides match TRBD1. CDR1 and CDR2 from the germline V gene are SGHTA and FQGNSA. With 3 bases clipped from V and 5 bases from J, the junction kept 7 bases outside the gene matches. The CDR3 is 15 residues long. The CDR3 protein is CASSFGQGDRDEQYF. The CDR3 nucleotides are TGTGCCAGCAGCTTTGGACAGGGGGATAGGGACGAGCAGTACTTC.

This rearrangement joins TRBV7-9 to TRBJ1-2, with TRBD1 matching 7 bases. CDR3 length: 15 amino acids. V lost 3 bases to trimming and J lost 7 bases; unmatched junction nucleotides: 11. In germline, CDR1 is SEHNR, CDR2 FQNEAQ (reference sequence). CDR3 nucleotides: TGTGCCAGCAGCTTGGGACAGACCTTACGGGGTGGCTACACCTTC. Encoded protein: CASSLGQTLRGGYTF.

The chain is built from TRBV2 and TRBJ2-2; 9 bases are a match to TRBD2. This CDR3 is 18 amino acids long. Looked up from germline, CDR1 is SNHLY and CDR2 is FYNNEI. V gave up 0 bases and J gave up 4 bases; unmatched junction bases: 9. The CDR3 reads CASSEARRLAGSTGELFF. In DNA form, the CDR3 reads TGTGCCAGCAGTGAAGCGCGCCGTCTAGCGGGGAGCACCGGGGAGCTGTTTTTT.

This clone was counted once. The V and J genes are TRBV28 and TRBJ1-4; TRBD1 is a possible D gene (5 bases). V lost 8 bases and J 10 bases, leaving 8 bases between the germline ends. The germline V gene has CDR1 MDHEN and CDR2 SYDVKM. The CDR3 sequence is 10 residues long. The CDR3 bases are TGTGCCAGCCAGGGTCGAAAACTGTTTTTT. This codes for CASQGRKLFF. The complete variable domain, with remaining parts taken from reference TRBV28 and TRBJ1-4, reads DVKVTQSSRYLVKRTGEKVFLECVQDMDHENMFWYRQDPGLGLRLIYFSYDVKMKEKGDIPEGYSVSREKKERFSLILESASTNQTSMYLCASQGRKLFFGSGTQLSVL.

Here the CDR3 reads CASSYSNKETNVLTF. The CDR3 DNA reads as TGTGCCAGCAGTTACTCGAACAAGGAGACCAACGTCCTGACTTTC. The V and J genes are TRBV6-6 and TRBJ2-6, with unresolved D. The CDR3 sequence is 15 residues long. CDR1 and CDR2 (germline): MNHNY, SVGAGI (reference sequence). V gave up 0 bases and J gave up 8 bases, with 11 bases separating them.

The chain uses TRBV20-1 and TRBJ1-2; D perhaps matches TRBD1 (6 bases). The germline gives CDR1 DFQATT, CDR2 SNEGSKA (reference sequence). V gave up 3 bases and J gave up 4 bases, with 12 bases separating them. This CDR3 spans 13 amino acids. The CDR3: CSASGGPPYGYTF. In nucleotides, the CDR3 is TGCAGTGCTAGTGGGGGGCCTCCCTATGGCTACACCTTC.

The J gene is TRBJ1-1, the V gene TRBV4-3; 8 positions match TRBD1. Germline assignment: CDR1 LGHNA and CDR2 YSLEER. The CDR3 extends over 15 amino acids. J lost 4 bases, V lost 3 bases, and 7 bases had no gene match. This CDR3 reads CASSHQTGAGTEAFF. CDR3 bases: TGCGCCAGCAGCCACCAGACAGGGGCGGGCACTGAAGCTTTCTTT.

The chain links TRBV18 to TRBJ1-6; D uncertain. With 3 bases removed from V and 1 base from J, the gap between germline ends came to 16 bases. Germline loops: CDR1 KGHSH, CDR2 LQKENI. The CDR3 is 18 residues long. In DNA form, the CDR3 reads TGTGCCAGCTCACCTGGTCGGGGTAGATCGTCCTATAATTCACCCCTCCACTTT. As protein: CASSPGRGRSSYNSPLHF.

The gene calls are TRBV7-9 and TRBJ1-1, with 8 bases fitting TRBD1. The CDR3 spans 16 residues. Losses at the gene ends were 5 bases for V and 1 base for J; bases not matched to a gene: 9. Germline V gene sequence: CDR1 SEHNR, CDR2 FQNEAQ (reference sequence). The DNA of the CDR3 is TGTGCCAGCAGCCCCACAGGGGGGTACTGGAACACTGAAGCTTTCTTT. Translation gives CASSPTGGYWNTEAFF.

CDR3 DNA sequence: TGTGCCAGCAGCGCGATTACAGGGGGTTCTGGAAACACCATATATTTT. It specifies CASSAITGGSGNTIYF. The gene calls are TRBV11-3 and TRBJ1-3; 8 bases match TRBD1. V dropped 5 bases and J dropped 1; count of bases not matched to a gene: 7. The germline gives CDR1 SGHNT, CDR2 YENEEA. This CDR3 comprises 16 residues.

This sequence joins TRBV19 and TRBJ2-1; D is unclear. Looked up from germline, CDR1 is LNHDA and CDR2 is SQIVND (reference sequence). The length of the CDR3 is 12 residues. The germline V and J ends were trimmed by 5 bases and 4 bases, with 6 bases remaining between them. The CDR3 nucleotides are TGTGCCAGTAGTCCGCGATACAATGAGCAGTTCTTC. Amino acid sequence: CASSPRYNEQFF.

CDR3 bases: TGCAGCGTTGACGGAGGACCGTCCTACGAGCAGTACTTC. It translates to CSVDGGPSYEQYF. The genes are TRBV29-1 and TRBJ2-7; perhaps TRBD2 as D (5 bases). Germline CDR1 reads SQVTM; CDR2 reads ANQGSEA. CDR3 size: 13 residues. V was clipped by 3 bases and J by 1 base, with 10 bases between them.

J is TRBJ1-2 and V is TRBV6-1; possibly TRBD1 for D (5 bases). Per germline, CDR1 MNHNS and CDR2 SASEGT. With 3 bases removed from V and 0 bases from J, the gap between germline ends came to 17 bases. This CDR3 is 17 amino acids long. CDR3 in DNA: TGTGCCAGCAGTGACCCGGCGCGGGGCTTAGCTAACTATGGCTACACCTTC. This sequence encodes CASSDPARGLANYGYTF.

V gene TRBV2 combines with J gene TRBJ1-6; 7 bases map to TRBD1. Germline V gives CDR1 SNHLY, CDR2 FYNNEI. There are 13 residues in the CDR3. Trimming at V came to 7 bases and at J to 11 bases, leaving 8 bases not matched to a gene. The CDR3 spells CASTYRTGTPLHF. The CDR3 nucleotides are TGTGCCAGCACCTATAGGACAGGAACACCCCTCCACTTT.

The rearrangement uses TRBV2 and TRBJ1-6, with 8 bases identical to TRBD1. The CDR3 runs to 14 residues. Germline values: CDR1 SNHLY, CDR2 FYNNEI. Trimming removed 7 bases from V and 7 bases from J; junction bases left unmatched: 6. The CDR3 region is CASIGQGRNSPLHF. The CDR3 DNA reads as TGTGCCAGCATCGGACAGGGACGGAATTCACCCCTCCACTTT. Together with reference TRBV2 and TRBJ1-6, the CDR3 gives the full variable domain: EPEVTQTPSHQVTQMGQEVILRCVPISNHLYFYWYRQILGQKVEFLVSFYNNEISEKSEIFDDQFSVERPDGSNFTLKIRSTKLEDSAMYFCASIGQGRNSPLHFGNGTRLTVT.

The V and J genes are TRBV6-6 and TRBJ2-3, with D perhaps matching TRBD1 (5 bases). Germline values: CDR1 MNHNY, CDR2 SVGAGI (reference sequence). This CDR3 spans 14 amino acids. Trimming pared 0 bases from V and 5 bases from J, leaving 9 bases between. In nucleotides, the CDR3 is TGTGCCAGCAGTTACTCCGAAGGGGTAGATACGCAGTATTTT. Protein: CASSYSEGVDTQYF.

The chain has TRBV6-2 or TRBV6-3 and TRBJ2-1; the match to TRBD2 covers 16 bases. The CDR3 is 18 amino acids. With V trimmed by 6 bases and J by 1 base, 6 bases remained unmatched. From germline, CDR1 is MNHEY and CDR2 SVGEGT. The CDR3 loop is CASSRGLAGGRSYNEQFF. DNA of the CDR3: TGTGCCAGCAGCCGGGGACTAGCGGGGGGGCGGTCCTACAATGAGCAGTTCTTC.

The chain couples TRBV5-1 to TRBJ1-1; 7 nucleotides align to TRBD1. The V segment lost 2 bases and the J segment 1 base; nucleotides outside the gene matches: 11. The CDR3 contains 17 residues. Germline-derived CDR1 and CDR2 are SGHRS and YFSETQ. Written as DNA, the CDR3 is TGCGCCAGCAGCTTATACAGGGGAACTGGGGGGAACACTGAAGCTTTCTTT. It translates to CASSLYRGTGGNTEAFF.

This clone was counted once. V is TRBV24-1 and J is TRBJ2-3; the D gene is possibly TRBD2 (6 bases). This CDR3 region has 16 residues. V was cut by 2 bases and J by 0 bases, with 11 bases left in between. In germline, CDR1 is KGHDR, CDR2 SFDVKD. The CDR3 sequence is CATSDYRAGSTDTQYF. The CDR3 DNA is TGTGCCACCAGTGATTATCGGGCGGGGAGCACAGATACGCAGTATTTT.

The gene calls are TRBV19 and TRBJ1-6, with TRBD1 matching over 7 bases. CDR3 length: 13 residues. Germline-derived CDR1 and CDR2 are LNHDA and SQIVND (reference sequence). J lost 7 bases, V lost 6 bases, and 3 bases had no gene match. CDR3 in DNA: TGTGCCAGTAGGGGACAGTTGAATTCACCCCTCCACTTT. Translated, it gives CASRGQLNSPLHF.

The genes are TRBV9 and TRBJ1-5; tentatively, D is TRBD1 (5 bases). This CDR3 region has 15 residues. With 1 base removed from V and 5 bases from J, the gap between germline ends came to 13 bases. Germline V gene sequence: CDR1 SGDLS, CDR2 YYNGEE. CDR3 loop: CASSVSGRSDQPQHF. CDR3 DNA: TGTGCCAGCAGCGTATCAGGGCGTTCGGATCAGCCCCAGCATTTT.

The chain recombines TRBV6-5 with TRBJ1-2, with TRBD1 matching 7 bases. CDR1 and CDR2 (germline): MNHEY, SVGAGI. Trimming at V came to 5 bases and at J to 1 base, leaving 4 bases not matched to a gene. The CDR3 runs 14 residues. The CDR3 DNA reads as TGTGCCAGCAGTCGGACAGGCCTTAACTATGGCTACACCTTC. Its translation is CASSRTGLNYGYTF.

The chain couples TRBV24-1 to TRBJ2-3; TRBD1 matches 7 bases. The CDR3 sequence is 16 residues long. Unmatched junction bases numbered 5, after V lost 3 bases and J lost 0 bases. Germline CDR1 and CDR2: KGHDR and SFDVKD. The CDR3 nucleotides are TGTGCCACCAGTGATGCTGGGACAGCCAGCACAGATACGCAGTATTTT. Its translation: CATSDAGTASTDTQYF.

The chain couples TRBV10-3 to TRBJ1-1, with D tentatively TRBD1 (5 bases). CDR3 length: 15 residues. The germline V and J ends were trimmed by 2 bases and 0 bases, with 10 bases remaining between them. The germline V gene encodes CDR1 ENHRY and CDR2 SYGVKD. CDR3 residues: CAISERQSVNTEAFF. CDR3 nucleotides: TGTGCCATCAGTGAGCGACAGTCAGTGAACACTGAAGCTTTCTTT.

The chain uses TRBV19 and TRBJ2-3; D is undetermined. Germline V gives CDR1 LNHDA, CDR2 SQIVND (reference sequence). V was shortened by 6 bases and J by 3 bases, with 22 bases between the two germline ends. The CDR3 consists of 17 residues. The DNA of the CDR3 is TGTGCCAGTAGCCCTAGTCCGACTTCTCGGTTTACAGATACGCAGTATTTT. Residues: CASSPSPTSRFTDTQYF.

The gene calls are TRBV7-9 and TRBJ2-2; D possibly corresponds to TRBD1 (6 bases). Germline CDR1 reads SEHNR; CDR2 reads FQNEAQ (reference sequence). CDR3 length: 16 residues. V was shortened by 4 bases and J by 1 base, with 13 bases between the two germline ends. The CDR3 bases are TGTGCCAGCAGCTCATCTACAGGGTTGAACACCGGGGAGCTGTTTTTT. It is translated as CASSSSTGLNTGELFF.